The 26 T cell receptor beta chains listed next were all sequenced from one sample in a study of T cell changes during pregnancy in multiple sclerosis. Clones were sequenced by immunoSEQ multiplex PCR, and TCRdb holds only the in-frame ones, with some missing. The sample has 22,000 or so clones; approximately 93% are singletons. The source was CD4+ T cells from peripheral blood mononuclear cells, collected after pregnancy. These receptors were taken from a female donor in good health, enrolled as a control in a pregnancy study.

This chain uses TRBV10-3 with TRBJ1-1, with 9 bases that match TRBD1. The CDR3 spans 13 residues. Trimming at V came to 10 bases and at J to 5 bases, leaving 8 bases not matched to a gene. Per germline, CDR1 ENHRY and CDR2 SYGVKD. CDR3 residues: CATMGQGGTEAFF. The CDR3 coding sequence is TGTGCCACCATGGGACAGGGAGGGACTGAAGCTTTCTTT.

The sample holds one count of this clone. A read error may produce the germline difference seen at one junction end. J is TRBJ1-1 and V is TRBV18, with D maybe TRBD1 (6 bases). This CDR3 has 14 residues. Germline CDR1 KGHSH, CDR2 LQKENI. The DNA for the CDR3 is TGTGCCAGCGCACCCGTTTGGGGGCCCACTGAAGCTTTCTTT. Its translation: CASAPVWGPTEAFF.

The gene calls are TRBV5-1 and TRBJ2-5; 8 nucleotides align to TRBD2. This CDR3 spans 14 amino acids. CDR1 SGHRS and CDR2 YFSETQ come from the germline V gene. V was clipped by 6 bases and J by 5 bases; unmatched bases: 9. The CDR3 reads CASNAGTSAETQYF. The CDR3 bases are TGCGCCAGCAATGCCGGGACTAGTGCGGAGACCCAGTACTTC.

Worth noting for this clone: One end of the junction fails to match germline, which may point to a read error. The CDR3 reads CASSLNPTGPETQYF. The CDR3 DNA follows: TGTGCTAGCAGCTTAAACCCCACTGGGCCGGAGACCCAGTACTTC. This chain connects TRBV7-7 to TRBJ2-5; D unresolved. Germline assignment: CDR1 SSHAT and CDR2 FNYEAQ (reference sequence). There are 15 residues in the CDR3. Supplemented by reference TRBV7-7 and TRBJ2-5, the full variable domain reads GAGVSQSPRYKVTKRGQDVTLRCDPISSHATLYWYQQALGQGPEFLTYFNYEAQPDKSGLPSDRFSAERPEGSISTLTIQRTEQRDSAMYRCASSLNPTGPETQYFGPGTRLLVL.

The gene calls are TRBV28 and TRBJ2-7; D remains unclear. Germline CDR1 and CDR2: MDHEN and SYDVKM. CDR3 length: 14 residues. Trimming cost V 3 bases and J 1 base, with 10 bases left between them. The chain's CDR3 is CASSFIGDSYEQYF. DNA for the CDR3: TGTGCCAGCAGTTTTATCGGTGATTCCTACGAGCAGTACTTC.

CDR3 in DNA: TGTGCCAGCACCAGTGGGGCTAGCGGGAGGGAGGCGTATACGCAGTATTTT. The encoded protein is CASTSGASGREAYTQYF. The chain links TRBV28 to TRBJ2-3; 12 bases fit TRBD2. CDR1 is MDHEN, CDR2 SYDVKM, per germline. The CDR3 spans 17 residues. V dropped 7 bases and J dropped 7; count of bases not matched to a gene: 15.

V usage is TRBV11-2 and J usage is TRBJ2-7; no firm D call. Trimming cost V 1 base and J 0 bases, with 7 bases left between them. This CDR3 has 14 amino acids. CDR1 and CDR2 from the germline V gene are SGHAT and FQNNGV. The DNA of the CDR3 is TGTGCCAGCAGCTTAGGGTTCAGCTCCTACGAGCAGTACTTC. It specifies CASSLGFSSYEQYF.

The chain joins TRBV19 to TRBJ2-3, with 7 bases matching TRBD2. CDR3 length: 13 amino acids. The germline V gene has CDR1 LNHDA and CDR2 SQIVND (reference sequence). The ends lost 10 bases at V and 0 bases at J; junction bases unmatched: 4. The CDR3 loop reads CATKLASTDTQYF. The CDR3 DNA reads TGTGCCACTAAACTAGCGAGCACAGATACGCAGTATTTT.

This chain connects TRBV10-2 to TRBJ2-3; 8 nucleotides match TRBD1. Germline loops: CDR1 WSHSY, CDR2 SAAADI. The length of the CDR3 is 14 residues. V dropped 6 bases and J dropped 6; count of bases not matched to a gene: 8. CDR3 sequence: CASRRTGSMDTQYF. The CDR3, as DNA: TGCGCCAGCAGGAGGACAGGGTCCATGGATACGCAGTATTTT.

The chain joins TRBV4-1 to TRBJ2-7; 14 positions match TRBD2. The CDR3 extends over 19 amino acids. Germline loops: CDR1 MGHRA, CDR2 YSYEKL. V lost 3 bases to trimming and J lost 5 bases; unmatched junction nucleotides: 15. CDR3 nucleotides: TGCGCCAGCAGCCATCCGGGACTAGCGGGGGCCCGGGGGTTCCACGAGCAGTACTTC. Translated: CASSHPGLAGARGFHEQYF.

The chain employs TRBV10-1 and TRBJ2-1; 7 bases align to TRBD2. The ends lost 3 bases at V and 4 bases at J; junction bases unmatched: 6. The CDR3 totals 15 residues. Germline-derived CDR1 and CDR2 are WNHNN and SYGVQD (reference sequence). For the CDR3, the DNA is TGCGCCAGCAGTGACGGTGTAGCGGGTTACAATGAGCAGTTCTTC. Translated, it gives CASSDGVAGYNEQFF.

J is TRBJ2-3 and V is TRBV28; 8 bases are shared with TRBD2. The CDR3 sequence is 18 residues long. The ends lost 7 bases at V and 3 bases at J; junction bases unmatched: 18. Germline V CDR1 and CDR2: MDHEN, SYDVKM. CDR3 sequence reads: CASNTGRSYGRGTDTQYF. The CDR3 DNA reads as TGTGCCAGCAACACGGGGAGATCTTACGGGAGGGGGACAGATACGCAGTATTTT.

The chain is built from TRBV14 and TRBJ2-3, with D unresolved. This CDR3 is built from 12 residues. Trimming removed 5 bases from V and 8 bases from J, with 11 bases in between. The germline V gene encodes CDR1 SGHDN and CDR2 FVKESK. The CDR3 region is CASSISQTTQYF. CDR3 bases: TGTGCCAGCAGCATTAGCCAGACTACGCAGTATTTT.

The chain uses TRBV10-2 and TRBJ2-3; tentative D call: TRBD2 (6 bases). This CDR3 is built from 15 residues. The V and J ends lost 5 bases and 4 bases respectively, with 16 bases between them. CDR1 and CDR2 from the germline V gene are WSHSY and SAAADI. The CDR3 loop reads CASSPLGGTADTQYF. CDR3 nucleotides: TGCGCCAGCAGTCCTCTCGGGGGAACCGCAGATACGCAGTATTTT.

The gene calls are TRBV27 and TRBJ2-3; D is ambiguous. V dropped 5 bases and J dropped 8 bases, with 29 bases sitting between them. The germline CDR1 and CDR2 sequences are MNHEY and SMNVEV (reference sequence). The length of the CDR3 is 18 residues. CDR3 coding DNA: TGTGCCAGCAGTCTTCGGAGAGGCGGCCGTCCACAAGATCGTACGCAGTATTTT. This sequence encodes CASSLRRGGRPQDRTQYF.

The chain carries TRBV30 and TRBJ1-3; D is perhaps TRBD1 (5 bases). Trimming removed 3 bases at V and 2 bases at J, with 8 bases between. CDR1 and CDR2 (germline): GTSNPN, SVGIG (reference sequence). This CDR3 contains 13 residues. The CDR3 here is CAWSLQAGNTIYF. CDR3 DNA: TGTGCCTGGAGCCTACAGGCTGGAAACACCATATATTTT.

The V gene is TRBV25-1, the J gene TRBJ1-4; 9 bases fit TRBD1. Trimming took 6 bases from V and 5 from J; bases not matched to a gene: 4. This CDR3 spans 14 amino acids. Germline lookup yields CDR1 MGHDK and CDR2 SYGVNS. CDR3 nucleotides: TGTGCCAGCAGCCGGGACAGGGAGAATGAAAAACTGTTTTTT. Residues: CASSRDRENEKLFF.

The rearrangement links TRBV6-5 to TRBJ2-7; maybe TRBD1 (5 bases). This CDR3 has 15 amino acids. Trimming cost V 2 bases and J 2 bases, with 13 bases left between them. Per the germline V gene, CDR1 is MNHEY and CDR2 is SVGAGI. Here the CDR3 DNA reads TGTGCCAGCAGTTACAACCCTGGACATCCCTACGAGCAGTACTTC. This encodes CASSYNPGHPYEQYF.

J is TRBJ1-2 and V is TRBV11-2, with TRBD1 as a possible D gene (6 bases). CDR3 length: 14 amino acids. Trimming cost V 6 bases and J 8 bases, with 19 bases left between them. Per germline, CDR1 SGHAT and CDR2 FQNNGV. CDR3 nucleotides: TGTGCCAGCAGGATCAGGGCAGGGGACGGCGGCTACACCTTC. Its protein is CASRIRAGDGGYTF.

The rearrangement links TRBV7-9 to TRBJ1-2, with D perhaps TRBD1 (6 bases). The CDR3 sequence is 14 residues long. Germline V gene sequence: CDR1 SEHNR, CDR2 FQNEAQ (reference sequence). Trimming took 1 base from V and 7 from J, leaving 13 bases between them. The CDR3 spells CASSLGAGEGGYTF. Written as DNA, the CDR3 is TGTGCCAGCAGCTTAGGGGCAGGGGAAGGTGGCTACACCTTC.

This chain links TRBV7-9 with TRBJ2-7; 7 nucleotides line up with TRBD1. Germline CDR1 SEHNR, CDR2 FQNEAQ (reference sequence). The V and J ends lost 5 bases and 3 bases, in that order; junction bases with no gene match: 7. CDR3 length equals 14 residues. The CDR3 DNA follows: TGTGCCAGCAGCCCCAAAGGGGACAGCTACGAGCAGTACTTC. As protein: CASSPKGDSYEQYF. Filled out from reference TRBV7-9 and TRBJ2-7, the complete variable domain reads DTGVSQNPRHKITKRGQNVTFRCDPISEHNRLYWYRQTLGQGPEFLTYFQNEAQLEKSRLLSDRFSAERPKGSFSTLEIQRTEQGDSAMYLCASSPKGDSYEQYFGPGTRLTVT.

This rearrangement joins TRBV5-1 to TRBJ2-7; 9 positions agree with TRBD1. This CDR3 has 15 residues. V dropped 4 bases and J dropped 3; count of bases not matched to a gene: 8. The germline gives CDR1 SGHRS, CDR2 YFSETQ. DNA for the CDR3: TGCGCCAGCAGCACCAGCGGGACAGGGAGCTACGAGCAGTACTTC. As protein: CASSTSGTGSYEQYF.

V usage is TRBV4-2 and J usage is TRBJ1-2; D is uncertain. CDR3 length equals 13 residues. V lost 1 base and J lost 7, with 10 bases in between. Germline V gene data show CDR1 as LGHNA and CDR2 as YNFKEQ. The CDR3 DNA sequence: TGTGCCAGCAGCCAAGTCGGGGAGGGTGGCTACACCTTC. It encodes CASSQVGEGGYTF.

The chain has TRBV7-3 and TRBJ1-2; 10 positions agree with TRBD1. Unmatched junction bases numbered 15, after V lost 5 bases and J lost 6 bases. In germline, CDR1 is SGHTA, CDR2 FQGTGA. This CDR3 region has 17 residues. CDR3 sequence reads: CASSLQAGGQGWDGYTF. In DNA form, the CDR3 reads TGTGCCAGCAGCCTTCAAGCAGGGGGACAGGGGTGGGATGGCTACACCTTC.

The chain has TRBV5-1 and TRBJ2-3; 15 bases fit TRBD2. CDR1 and CDR2 from the germline V gene are SGHRS and YFSETQ. CDR3 length: 17 residues. Trimming took 2 bases from V and 4 from J; bases not matched to a gene: 5. The CDR3 DNA follows: TGCGCCAGCAGCTTAGGACTAGCGGGGGGGTCCGCAGATACGCAGTATTTT. This sequence encodes CASSLGLAGGSADTQYF. Full variable domain (rest looked up from reference TRBV5-1 and TRBJ2-3): KAGVTQTPRYLIKTRGQQVTLSCSPISGHRSVSWYQQTPGQGLQFLFEYFSETQRNKGNFPGRFSGRQFSNSRSEMNVSTLELGDSALYLCASSLGLAGGSADTQYFGPGTRLTVL.

The chain couples TRBV7-2 to TRBJ2-3; D is possibly TRBD2 (6 bases). From germline, CDR1 is SGHTA and CDR2 FQGNSA. The CDR3 is 15 amino acids. Trimming took 5 bases from V and 0 from J, leaving 12 bases between them. The CDR3 DNA reads TGTGCCAGCAGCCCGGACTACCTAAGCACAGATACGCAGTATTTT. This encodes CASSPDYLSTDTQYF.